These 24 T cell receptor beta chains were sequenced from one sample in a study of shared clonotypes between healthy human individuals. Clones were read by immunoSEQ multiplex PCR, and TCRdb kept only the in-frame ones, dropping some. The repertoire holds some 350,000 clones, with about 74% as singletons. The source material was memory CD4+ T cells sorted from blood. Sample subset: CD45RA-negative fraction. The receptors come from a man aged 25-40 years in good health.

This chain uses TRBV19 with TRBJ2-1; 8 bases are a match to TRBD2. The trim removed 8 bases at V and 4 bases at J, leaving 4 bases unmatched. Germline loops: CDR1 LNHDA, CDR2 SQIVND (reference sequence). This CDR3 region has 13 residues. The CDR3 is CASGSGTYNEQFF. The CDR3, as DNA: TGTGCCAGTGGTAGCGGGACTTACAATGAGCAGTTCTTC.

By its share, this clone is medium-sized. The V gene is TRBV5-1, the J gene TRBJ2-5; 9 nucleotides align to TRBD1. Trimming cost V 7 bases and J 4 bases; bases outside gene matches: 8. CDR3 length equals 14 residues. Germline CDR1 is SGHRS and CDR2 is YFSETQ. The CDR3 protein is CASGRQGEGETQYF. The DNA of the CDR3 is TGCGCCAGCGGACGACAGGGGGAGGGAGAGACCCAGTACTTC.

The V call is TRBV7-2, the J call TRBJ1-2, with 9 bases aligning to TRBD1. CDR1 and CDR2 (germline): SGHTA, FQGNSA. The CDR3 extends over 19 amino acids. Trimming removed 3 bases from V and 3 bases from J; junction bases left unmatched: 17. CDR3 amino acids: CASSFLGPTGTGRDYGYTF. The CDR3 region has the DNA TGTGCCAGCAGCTTTTTAGGACCTACCGGGACAGGGAGGGACTATGGCTACACCTTC.

V and J are TRBV10-1 and TRBJ1-2; TRBD1 might be the D (6 bases). This CDR3 has 13 residues. V shed 6 bases and J shed 5 bases, with 13 bases lying between them. CDR1 is WNHNN, CDR2 SYGVQD, per germline (reference sequence). The CDR3 nucleotides are TGCGCCAGCAGCCCGGACAGAACATATGGCTACACCTTC. Translation gives CASSPDRTYGYTF.

The J gene is TRBJ2-5, the V gene TRBV13; the D is unclear. Germline-derived CDR1 and CDR2 are PRHDT and FYEKMQ (reference sequence). The CDR3 runs 13 residues. V was pared by 1 base and J by 7 bases, with 10 bases between. The CDR3 region is CASSLVGVATQYF. The CDR3 nucleotides are TGTGCCAGCAGCTTAGTTGGGGTGGCGACCCAGTACTTC.

The genes are TRBV19 and TRBJ1-1; the D is unclear. Germline CDR1 is LNHDA and CDR2 is SQIVND (reference sequence). The CDR3 has 14 residues. The V end lost 5 bases, the J end lost 3 bases, and 13 bases lay between the germline ends. The CDR3 spells CASSRQHKDTEAFF. The CDR3 DNA follows: TGTGCCAGTAGTCGTCAGCATAAGGACACTGAAGCTTTCTTT.

V gene TRBV19 combines with J gene TRBJ1-2; D possibly corresponds to TRBD1 (6 bases). The CDR3 covers 15 residues. Germline loops: CDR1 LNHDA, CDR2 SQIVND (reference sequence). The V end was cut by 6 bases, the J end by 4 bases, with 18 bases between. Written as DNA, the CDR3 is TGTGCCAGTAGCACAAAACTCGAGGACAGCTATGGCTACACCTTC. Its translation: CASSTKLEDSYGYTF. Combining the CDR3 with reference TRBV19 and TRBJ1-2 gives the whole variable domain DGGITQSPKYLFRKEGQNVTLSCEQNLNHDAMYWYRQDPGQGLRLIYYSQIVNDFQKGDIAEGYSVSREKKESFPLTVTSAQKNPTAFYLCASSTKLEDSYGYTFGSGTRLTVV.

The chain has TRBV2 and TRBJ2-1; D uncertain. There are 18 residues in the CDR3. Germline V gene lookup returns CDR1 SNHLY and CDR2 FYNNEI. V was cut by 2 bases and J by 0 bases, with 17 bases left in between. The DNA for the CDR3 is TGTGCCAGCAGTGAATCGCTAGTCCTCCCGAGCTCCTACAATGAGCAGTTCTTC. Its protein product is CASSESLVLPSSYNEQFF.

The chain employs TRBV5-4 and TRBJ1-1; D not certain. Trimming left V 4 bases short and J 6 bases short, with 13 bases between. The CDR3 is 13 amino acids. Germline loops: CDR1 SGHNT, CDR2 YYREEE (reference sequence). The CDR3 here is CASSPPSQAEAFF. The CDR3 nucleotides read TGTGCCAGCAGCCCCCCGAGTCAAGCTGAAGCTTTCTTT.

The rearrangement uses TRBV19 and TRBJ1-3, with D hard to call. This CDR3 is 14 amino acids long. Trimming removed 1 base from V and 0 bases from J, with 4 bases in between. CDR1 is LNHDA and CDR2 is SQIVND in the germline V gene (reference sequence). The CDR3 DNA reads as TGTGCCAGTAGTATAGGAAGCTCTGGAAACACCATATATTTT. As protein: CASSIGSSGNTIYF. The variable domain in full, completed from reference TRBV19 and TRBJ1-3, reads DGGITQSPKYLFRKEGQNVTLSCEQNLNHDAMYWYRQDPGQGLRLIYYSQIVNDFQKGDIAEGYSVSREKKESFPLTVTSAQKNPTAFYLCASSIGSSGNTIYFGEGSWLTVV.

V usage is TRBV2 and J usage is TRBJ2-3, with 11 positions matching TRBD1. The junction had 11 bases not matched to a gene; V was cut back by 10 bases and J by 8 bases. CDR1 is SNHLY, CDR2 FYNNEI, per germline. CDR3 length: 14 residues. The CDR3 here is CANSRDRGIGTQYF. CDR3 in DNA: TGTGCCAACTCCCGGGACAGGGGGATAGGTACGCAGTATTTT.

The CDR3 DNA follows: TGCGCCAGCAGCTTGGTGGGTACTAGCGAAGATACGCAGTATTTT. Its protein is CASSLVGTSEDTQYF. V and J are TRBV5-1 and TRBJ2-3; 7 bases match TRBD2. The J segment lost 5 bases and the V segment lost 0 bases, leaving 6 bases of the junction unmatched. Looked up from germline, CDR1 is SGHRS and CDR2 is YFSETQ. The CDR3 is 15 residues long.

This clone is a singleton in its sample. V gene TRBV9 combines with J gene TRBJ2-2, with D hard to call. The V and J ends lost 0 bases and 6 bases respectively, with 18 bases between them. The germline gives CDR1 SGDLS, CDR2 YYNGEE. The CDR3 runs 17 residues. CDR3 in amino acids: CASSVALLEDGAGELFF. The CDR3 DNA reads TGTGCCAGCAGCGTAGCCCTACTCGAAGACGGAGCCGGGGAGCTGTTTTTT.

V usage is TRBV29-1 and J usage is TRBJ2-5; a weak D match, TRBD1 (5 bases). V dropped 5 bases and J dropped 1 base, with 8 bases sitting between them. The length of the CDR3 is 12 residues. Germline-derived CDR1 and CDR2 are SQVTM and ANQGSEA. The CDR3 here is CSVNDSQETQYF. CDR3 bases: TGCAGCGTTAATGACAGCCAAGAGACCCAGTACTTC.

The genes are TRBV6-1 and TRBJ2-2, with TRBD2 matching over 11 bases. With V trimmed by 0 bases and J by 5 bases, 2 bases remained unmatched. This CDR3 spans 16 amino acids. Germline lookup yields CDR1 MNHNS and CDR2 SASEGT. The CDR3 loop is CASSEALAGGTGELFF. The CDR3 nucleotides read TGTGCCAGCAGTGAAGCCCTAGCGGGAGGTACCGGGGAGCTGTTTTTT.

The chain joins TRBV19 to TRBJ2-5; the match to TRBD1 covers 7 bases. Germline loops: CDR1 LNHDA, CDR2 SQIVND (reference sequence). J lost 1 base, V lost 5 bases, and 10 bases had no gene match. The CDR3 has 16 residues. CDR3 nucleotide sequence: TGTGCCAGTAGTTCGACCCGATGGGACAGCCAAGAGACCCAGTACTTC. Its translation is CASSSTRWDSQETQYF.

The chain combines TRBV7-3 with TRBJ2-1; 8 nucleotides agree with TRBD1. There are 17 residues in the CDR3. The V segment lost 0 bases and the J segment 5 bases; nucleotides outside the gene matches: 9. Germline V gene sequence: CDR1 SGHTA, CDR2 FQGTGA. The CDR3 nucleotides are TGTGCCAGCAGCTTAACGTTTGGCCAGGGGGCCCACAATGAGCAGTTCTTC. Its protein product is CASSLTFGQGAHNEQFF.

The sample holds one count of this clone. The chain is built from TRBV27 and TRBJ1-4, with D possibly TRBD1 on 6 matching bases. The germline V gene encodes CDR1 MNHEY and CDR2 SMNVEV (reference sequence). The germline V and J ends were trimmed by 3 bases and 7 bases, with 12 bases remaining between them. This CDR3 has 14 residues. The chain's CDR3 is CASSFRGRFEKLFF. The DNA of the CDR3 is TGTGCCAGCAGTTTCCGGGGGCGCTTTGAAAAACTGTTTTTT.

The chain is built from TRBV19 and TRBJ1-2; D may be TRBD1 (6 bases). This CDR3 has 14 amino acids. Germline-derived CDR1 and CDR2 are LNHDA and SQIVND (reference sequence). V was cut by 6 bases and J by 7 bases, with 18 bases left in between. The CDR3 is CASRPGGTLLGYTF. DNA for the CDR3: TGTGCCAGTAGACCCGGGGGCACACTTCTTGGCTACACCTTC.

The table lists this clone with a count of one. The chain carries TRBV7-2 and TRBJ1-5; the match to TRBD1 covers 7 bases. This CDR3 is built from 16 residues. Germline trimming cut 4 bases from V and 2 bases from J; bases unmatched to any gene: 8. Per germline, CDR1 SGHTA and CDR2 FQGNSA. CDR3 sequence (DNA): TGTGCCAGCAGCTCGGGACAGTCCTACGGCAATCAGCCCCAGCATTTT. Translated, it gives CASSSGQSYGNQPQHF.

The rearrangement uses TRBV18 and TRBJ2-7; 8 positions agree with TRBD1. Germline assignment: CDR1 KGHSH and CDR2 LQKENI. Trimming removed 6 bases from V and 5 bases from J; junction bases left unmatched: 6. The CDR3 runs to 13 residues. CDR3 in DNA: TGTGCCAGCTCCCTTGGACAGGGTAACGAGCAGTACTTC. The encoded protein is CASSLGQGNEQYF. The full variable domain, in which reference TRBV18 and TRBJ2-7 provide the parts outside the CDR3, is NAGVMQNPRHLVRRRGQEARLRCSPMKGHSHVYWYRQLPEEGLKFMVYLQKENIIDESGMPKERFSAEFPKEGPSILRIQQVVRGDSAAYFCASSLGQGNEQYFGPGTRLTVT.

V usage is TRBV5-1 and J usage is TRBJ2-2; D uncertain. CDR3 size: 14 residues. Trimming took off 1 base at V and 8 bases at J, with 12 bases between the two ends. Germline lookup yields CDR1 SGHRS and CDR2 YFSETQ. CDR3 DNA sequence: TGCGCCAGCAGCTTGAGGGCGAAACTGGGGGAGCTGTTTTTT. Translating gives CASSLRAKLGELFF.

The rearrangement links TRBV15 to TRBJ2-3; D could derive from TRBD1 or TRBD2 (5 bases each). Trimming removed 2 bases at V and 0 bases at J, with 12 bases between. The CDR3 extends over 16 amino acids. Germline CDR1 reads LNHNV; CDR2 reads YYDKDF (reference sequence). The CDR3 DNA reads TGTGCCACCAGCAGACCCCGGGACCCTAGCACAGATACGCAGTATTTT. Amino acids: CATSRPRDPSTDTQYF.

In this sample, this clone turned up many times. The chain links TRBV19 to TRBJ1-5, with TRBD1 matching 7 bases. V shed 7 bases and J 1 base; nucleotides not matched to a gene: 10. This CDR3 spans 16 amino acids. The germline gives CDR1 LNHDA, CDR2 SQIVND (reference sequence). The CDR3 loop is CASKHAGGESNQPQHF. CDR3 nucleotides: TGTGCCAGTAAACACGCAGGGGGAGAAAGCAATCAGCCCCAGCATTTT.